This is a list of T cell receptor beta chains from one sample in a study of T cells in tuberculosis. Data came from immunoSEQ multiplex PCR; TCRdb stores just in-frame clones and leaves some out. Of more than 30,000 clones in the sample, more than 75% were seen once. The sequencing used PBMCs, collected at tuberculosis diagnosis. These receptors were taken from an adult with tuberculosis. CDR3s include the opening cysteine and the closing phenylalanine or tryptophan. D genes are given only for firm matches. A clone size is listed for some rows: how often the clone was seen (once, few, many), or a class if it is expanded.

clone_size	d_call	v_call	j_call	cdr3_nt	cdr3_aa
.	TRBD2	TRBV4-2	TRBJ2-6	TGTGCCAGCAGCCAGACTAGCGGTGGGGCCAACGTCCTGACTTTC	CASSQTSGGANVLTF
.	.	TRBV7-2	TRBJ2-5	TGTGCCAGCAGCTTTTCGGGACTCATCCAAGAGACCCAGTACTTC	CASSFSGLIQETQYF
.	TRBD1	TRBV19	TRBJ2-5	TGTGCCAGTAGTTCGGGCTGGGACAGGGTGCAACAGACCCAGTACTTC	CASSSGWDRVQQTQYF
.	.	TRBV6-6	TRBJ2-7	TGTGCCAGCAGTTACTCAGGACAGGGAGGGTACGAGCAGTACTTC	CASSYSGQGGYEQYF
once	.	TRBV18	TRBJ1-3	TGTGCCAGCTCACCATTCAGGACAGCGTCCTCTGGAAACACCATATATTTT	CASSPFRTASSGNTIYF
.	.	TRBV9	TRBJ2-1	TGTGCCAGCAGCCCCAGGGTACCGAGCTACAATGAGCAGTTCTTC	CASSPRVPSYNEQFF
.	TRBD2	TRBV6-5	TRBJ2-1	TGTGCCAGCAGTTATGGGCTAGCGGGAGCATTTGAGCAGTTCTTC	CASSYGLAGAFEQFF
.	TRBD1	TRBV7-6	TRBJ1-4	TGTGCCAGCAGCTTACAACAGGGGGTTAATGAAAAACTGTTTTTT	CASSLQQGVNEKLFF
.	.	TRBV9	TRBJ1-1	TGTGCCAGCAGCGCCGGGACACGGGTTTTGAACACTGAAGCTTTCTTT	CASSAGTRVLNTEAFF
.	TRBD1	TRBV11-2	TRBJ1-4	TGTGCCAGCAGCGCCCCGGGACAGGGATATGGAAAACTGTTTTTT	CASSAPGQGYGKLFF
.	.	TRBV15	TRBJ1-4	TGTGCCACCAGCACCTTCATGGGCGAAAAACTGTTTTTT	CATSTFMGEKLFF
once	TRBD1	TRBV19	TRBJ2-6	TGTGCCAGTAGTACATGGGGACAGGGGACTGGGGCCAACGTCCTGACTTTC	CASSTWGQGTGANVLTF
.	TRBD2	TRBV29-1	TRBJ2-7	TGCAGCGTTGAACTAGCGGGGGTTAGTGAGCAGTACTTC	CSVELAGVSEQYF
.	TRBD1	TRBV18	TRBJ1-1	TGTGCCAGCTCCCCGGGGACAGGTATGAACACTGAAGCTTTCTTT	CASSPGTGMNTEAFF
.	TRBD1	TRBV5-1	TRBJ2-3	TGCGCCAGCAGCTCCCGGACAGGGAGCACAGATACGCAGTATTTT	CASSSRTGSTDTQYF
.	.	TRBV10-3	TRBJ1-1	TGTGCCATCAGTGAGTCGGGGAGAACTACTGAAGCTTTCTTT	CAISESGRTTEAFF
.	.	TRBV7-6	TRBJ1-2	TGTGCCAGCAGCCCAGGGATGGGACAAAGTATCGCGAACTATGGCTACACCTTC	CASSPGMGQSIANYGYTF
.	.	TRBV2	TRBJ2-7	TGTGCCAGCGGGGGTTGGGTAGCGGAAAGCTCCTACGAGCAGTACTTC	CASGGWVAESSYEQYF
once	.	TRBV5-1	TRBJ2-5	TGCGCCAGCAGCTTATACGGAGAGACCCAGTACTTC	CASSLYGETQYF
.	.	TRBV7-9	TRBJ2-1	TGTGCCAGCAGCTCGGACTCTCCATCGCAGTTCTTC	CASSSDSPSQFF
.	TRBD1	TRBV5-1	TRBJ2-7	TGCGCCAGCAGCTCCGGACAGGGGGCTTACGAGCAGTACTTC	CASSSGQGAYEQYF
.	.	TRBV19	TRBJ1-4	TGTGCCAGTAGGCGGATTGCAACTAATGAAAAACTGTTTTTT	CASRRIATNEKLFF
.	.	TRBV7-3	TRBJ2-1	TGTGCCAGCAGCCTACGGGCGGGTACTGAGCAGTTCTTC	CASSLRAGTEQFF
few	.	TRBV5-3	TRBJ1-5	TGTGCCCCGTTTCAGCCCCAGCATTTT	CAPFQPQHF
.	.	TRBV30	TRBJ2-1	TGTGCCTGGACCTCTGATGTGGCTGATGAGCAGTTCTTC	CAWTSDVADEQFF
.	TRBD2	TRBV9	TRBJ2-3	TGTGCCAGCGCTAGCGGGGGGGCCTCAGATACGCAGTATTTT	CASASGGASDTQYF
.	TRBD2	TRBV27	TRBJ2-3	TGTGCCAGCAGTTTGACGGCGGGGGGAGAGTATTTT	CASSLTAGGEYF
.	.	TRBV2	TRBJ1-2	TGTGCCAGCATAACAGTATTGGGCTATGGCTACACCTTC	CASITVLGYGYTF
.	TRBD1	TRBV7-9	TRBJ1-2	TGTGCCAGCAGCTTTGGCCAGGGGGAGAATGGCTACACCTTC	CASSFGQGENGYTF
once	TRBD2	TRBV19	TRBJ2-7	TGTGCCAGTAGTATAGGACCCACTAGCGGGACCCTCATCTCCTACGAGCAGTACTTC	CASSIGPTSGTLISYEQYF
.	TRBD1	TRBV27	TRBJ1-5	TGTGCCAGCAGTCGACAGGGTTTCAGCAATCAGCCCCAGCATTTT	CASSRQGFSNQPQHF
.	.	TRBV27	TRBJ1-2	TGTGCCAGCAGTCTAGGTGTTAACTATGGCTACACCTTC	CASSLGVNYGYTF
.	.	TRBV4-2	TRBJ1-2	TGTGCCAGCAGCTACACGGGGGATTCTAACTATGGCTACACCTTC	CASSYTGDSNYGYTF
.	TRBD2	TRBV5-1	TRBJ2-7	TGCGCCAGCAGCTTGGGCGGTCGAGGGGACTATTTAGCGGGGTACTACGAGCAGTACTTC	CASSLGGRGDYLAGYYEQYF
.	.	TRBV4-2	TRBJ1-2	TGTGCCAGCAGCCAAGATCCGGGGGGGGCCTATGGCTACACCTTC	CASSQDPGGAYGYTF
.	TRBD1	TRBV19	TRBJ1-1	TGTGCCAGTACCACTTTCAGGGGGGCTTTGAACACTGAAGCTTTCTTT	CASTTFRGALNTEAFF
.	TRBD2	TRBV14	TRBJ2-1	TGTGCCAGCAGCCAAGTCGTACTAGCGGGATACAATGAGCAGTTCTTC	CASSQVVLAGYNEQFF